The 29 T cell receptor beta chains below were found in one sample sequenced in a study of shared clonotypes between healthy human individuals (dated by TCRdb to 2019 to 2021). The library came from the immunoSEQ multiplex PCR assay. Entries here come from immuneACCESS through TCRdb and include only in-frame sequences with V and J called. Some clones fail to appear in such tables; in the studies checked, an unresolved V gene covers under half of the shortfall, and the cause of the remainder is unknown. The sample table shows over a million clones, and approximately 68% are seen once. Of the sample, about 1.5% falls within the top ten clones. Sequencing was performed on memory CD4+ T cells sorted from blood. The cell subset or site label of this sample denotes: CD45RA-negative fraction. Every receptor here comes from a man younger than 35 in good health.

The chain uses TRBV10-1 and TRBJ1-2; no clear D. Germline CDR1 reads WNHNN; CDR2 reads SYGVQD (reference sequence). V gave up 3 bases and J gave up 6 bases, with 11 bases separating them. The CDR3 runs to 13 residues. The CDR3 DNA is TGCGCCAGCAGTGATGACACCGTGGATGGCTACACCTTC. Protein sequence: CASSDDTVDGYTF.

The rearrangement uses TRBV10-2 and TRBJ2-3; 13 bases are a match to TRBD2. The CDR3 contains 17 residues. J was trimmed by 1 base and V by 5 bases; bases with no gene match: 6. The germline V gene has CDR1 WSHSY and CDR2 SAAADI. CDR3: CASSLGLAGMGTDTQYF. In nucleotides, the CDR3 is TGCGCCAGCAGTCTGGGACTAGCGGGGATGGGCACAGATACGCAGTATTTT.

Only a few counts were recorded for this clone. The V and J genes are TRBV19 and TRBJ1-1; possibly TRBD1 for D (5 bases). The V end was cut by 4 bases, the J end by 0 bases, with 9 bases between. CDR1 LNHDA and CDR2 SQIVND come from the germline V gene (reference sequence). The CDR3 loop spans 14 amino acids. In DNA form, the CDR3 reads TGTGCCAGTAGTACCAGACAGTTGAACACTGAAGCTTTCTTT. Protein: CASSTRQLNTEAFF.

The chain uses TRBV29-1 and TRBJ1-4; D is perhaps TRBD1 (6 bases). CDR3 length equals 12 residues. V lost 3 bases to trimming and J lost 8 bases, with 10 bases between them. Germline CDR1 and CDR2: SQVTM and ANQGSEA. CDR3 loop: CSVDRGQEKLFF. In nucleotides, the CDR3 is TGCAGCGTTGATCGGGGGCAAGAAAAACTGTTTTTT. The full variable domain, with the rest looked up from reference TRBV29-1 and TRBJ1-4, is SAVISQKPSRDICQRGTSLTIQCQVDSQVTMMFWYRQQPGQSLTLIATANQGSEATYESGFVIDKFPISRPNLTFSTLTVSNMSPEDSSIYLCSVDRGQEKLFFGSGTQLSVL.

The chain uses TRBV5-1 and TRBJ2-3; possible D gene TRBD2, 5 bases. The CDR3 sequence is 16 residues long. Per the germline V gene, CDR1 is SGHRS and CDR2 is YFSETQ. V was shortened by 0 bases and J by 2 bases, with 13 bases between the two germline ends. In DNA, the CDR3 is TGCGCCAGCAGCTTGGGAGGGAGTGATCCCACAGATACGCAGTATTTT. Translating it yields CASSLGGSDPTDTQYF.

The V and J genes are TRBV11-2 and TRBJ1-5; D remains ambiguous. The length of the CDR3 is 12 residues. Looked up from germline, CDR1 is SGHAT and CDR2 is FQNNGV. The V end lost 0 bases, the J end lost 11 bases, and 8 bases lay between the germline ends. The CDR3 sequence is CASSLDRGAQHF. The CDR3 region has the DNA TGTGCCAGCAGCTTAGATCGCGGGGCCCAGCATTTT.

This clone was observed a handful of times. The V and J genes are TRBV30 and TRBJ1-2, with unresolved D. Trimming cost V 0 bases and J 4 bases, with 12 bases left between them. This CDR3 spans 14 amino acids. CDR1 is GTSNPN, CDR2 SVGIG, per germline (reference sequence). Written as DNA, the CDR3 is TGTGCCTGGAGTGTAGGAGTAGGATCCTATGGCTACACCTTC. This codes for CAWSVGVGSYGYTF.

V and J are TRBV18 and TRBJ1-1; 7 nucleotides line up with TRBD1. CDR1 is KGHSH, CDR2 LQKENI, per germline. Trimming took 8 bases from V and 6 from J; bases not matched to a gene: 9. The CDR3 sequence is 13 residues long. Here the CDR3 DNA reads TGTGCCAGCACACGGGAGGGGGCCGCTGAAGCTTTCTTT. It yields the protein CASTREGAAEAFF.

This clone showed up just once. The chain has TRBV4-1 and TRBJ2-1, with D hard to call. CDR1 and CDR2 from the germline V gene are MGHRA and YSYEKL. Trimming removed 2 bases at V and 10 bases at J, with 6 bases between. This CDR3 region has 11 residues. CDR3 protein: CASSQIREQFF. Written as DNA, the CDR3 is TGCGCCAGCAGCCAAATCCGGGAGCAGTTCTTC.

This CDR3 reads CASSPRERGAQYF. The CDR3 DNA reads as TGTGCCAGCAGCCCAAGAGAAAGGGGGGCGCAGTATTTT. The V call is TRBV9, the J call TRBJ2-3; D could derive from TRBD1 or TRBD2 (6 bases each). This CDR3 is 13 amino acids long. Germline V gene lookup returns CDR1 SGDLS and CDR2 YYNGEE. Trimming cost V 4 bases and J 10 bases, with 16 bases left between them.

As for this clone: With a much larger clone just one base away, this may be a read error. This sample also contains other DNA sequences that code for the same CDR3. The V call is TRBV7-9, the J call TRBJ2-7, with no clear D. CDR3 length: 12 amino acids. The V gene's germline CDR1 is SEHNR and CDR2 FQNEAQ (reference sequence). Trimming pared 1 base from V and 4 bases from J, leaving 5 bases between. CDR3 nucleotides: TGTGCCAGCAGCTTAGTAGGTTACGAGCAGTACTTC. It codes for CASSLVGYEQYF.

The CDR3 region is CASNEQGRNTIYF. In nucleotides, the CDR3 is TGTGCCAGTAATGAACAGGGAAGAAACACCATATATTTT. This chain joins TRBV19 and TRBJ1-3, with D perhaps matching TRBD1 (6 bases). The ends were cut back, 7 bases at V and 5 bases at J, with 12 bases in the middle. The germline CDR1 and CDR2 sequences are LNHDA and SQIVND (reference sequence). CDR3 length: 13 amino acids.

The chain has TRBV5-1 and TRBJ1-4, with TRBD1 matching over 8 bases. Unmatched junction bases numbered 9, after V lost 4 bases and J lost 4 bases. This CDR3 comprises 16 residues. Germline CDR1 reads SGHRS; CDR2 reads YFSETQ. CDR3 sequence: CASSPFPDRVNEKLFF. The DNA for the CDR3 is TGCGCCAGCAGCCCTTTTCCGGACAGGGTTAATGAAAAACTGTTTTTT.

This chain links TRBV27 with TRBJ2-5, with TRBD1 as a possible D gene (9 bases). Germline V gene sequence: CDR1 MNHEY, CDR2 SMNVEV (reference sequence). The V gene lost 5 bases and the J gene lost 7 bases, with 23 bases spanning the gap. This CDR3 comprises 16 residues. The CDR3 DNA reads as TGTGCCAGCAGTCAAAATAGCGGGACAGGGAAAGGGACCCAGTACTTC. It specifies CASSQNSGTGKGTQYF.

This clone was recorded a few times. The V and J genes are TRBV6-1 and TRBJ2-7; D uncertain. There are 14 residues in the CDR3. Germline CDR1 and CDR2: MNHNS and SASEGT. Trimming stripped 2 bases from V and 6 bases from J, with 14 bases between. In nucleotides, the CDR3 is TGTGCCAGCAGTGAACGGACCTACGGCGCCGAGCAGTACTTC. Protein sequence: CASSERTYGAEQYF.

V usage is TRBV5-1 and J usage is TRBJ2-3; TRBD2 aligns across 8 bases. CDR1 is SGHRS and CDR2 is YFSETQ in the germline V gene. The CDR3 is 15 residues long. V lost 4 bases and J lost 2; bases outside the gene matches: 6. The CDR3: CASSRSGANTDTQYF. DNA for the CDR3: TGCGCCAGCAGCCGTAGCGGGGCGAACACAGATACGCAGTATTTT. The whole variable domain, filled in from reference TRBV5-1 and TRBJ2-3, reads KAGVTQTPRYLIKTRGQQVTLSCSPISGHRSVSWYQQTPGQGLQFLFEYFSETQRNKGNFPGRFSGRQFSNSRSEMNVSTLELGDSALYLCASSRSGANTDTQYFGPGTRLTVL.

The chain has TRBV5-6 and TRBJ2-5; 9 bases agree with TRBD1. CDR3 length: 15 amino acids. CDR1 and CDR2 from the germline V gene are SGHDT and YYEEEE. After removal of 4 bases from V and 2 bases from J, the junction contained 6 bases not matched to a gene. The CDR3 spells CASSHRGLWQETQYF. The CDR3 DNA sequence: TGTGCCAGCAGCCACAGGGGGCTGTGGCAAGAGACCCAGTACTTC.

This chain links TRBV5-1 with TRBJ1-1; a possible D gene is TRBD1 (5 bases). Trimming left V 0 bases short and J 2 bases short, with 11 bases between. The CDR3 is 15 residues long. The germline CDR1 and CDR2 sequences are SGHRS and YFSETQ. The DNA of the CDR3 is TGCGCCAGCAGCTTGGCTTGGGACGGAAACACTGAAGCTTTCTTT. Its translation is CASSLAWDGNTEAFF.

The chain couples TRBV5-8 to TRBJ1-1, with 9 bases fitting TRBD1. In germline, CDR1 is SGHTS, CDR2 YDEGEE. V lost 4 bases to trimming and J lost 0 bases; unmatched junction nucleotides: 7. This CDR3 is built from 16 residues. The DNA of the CDR3 is TGTGCCAGCAGCAAACAGGGGGCGCGTGTGAACACTGAAGCTTTCTTT. Amino acid sequence: CASSKQGARVNTEAFF.

The chain recombines TRBV15 with TRBJ2-5; unclear D gene. Trimming took 1 base from V and 1 from J, leaving 13 bases between them. CDR1 and CDR2 (germline): LNHNV, YYDKDF (reference sequence). The CDR3 spans 16 residues. The CDR3 spells CATSRGDLTSQETQYF. In DNA form, the CDR3 reads TGTGCCACCAGCAGAGGAGACTTGACCAGCCAAGAGACCCAGTACTTC.

The rearrangement links TRBV6-5 to TRBJ1-1; D unclear. V dropped 5 bases and J dropped 4 bases, with 17 bases sitting between them. In germline, CDR1 is MNHEY, CDR2 SVGAGI. The CDR3 spans 15 residues. The CDR3 nucleotides read TGTGCCAGCAGTACCGGCGCGGGCCTAAGCACTGAAGCTTTCTTT. It codes for CASSTGAGLSTEAFF.

The chain couples TRBV5-4 to TRBJ2-3; maybe TRBD1 (5 bases). The CDR3 extends over 15 amino acids. Germline CDR1 reads SGHNT; CDR2 reads YYREEE (reference sequence). V lost 3 bases and J lost 2, with 13 bases in between. As DNA, the CDR3 is TGTGCCAGCAGCTACTGGGGCGGAAACACAGATACGCAGTATTTT. This gives the protein CASSYWGGNTDTQYF.

V is TRBV9 and J is TRBJ2-7; 8 positions agree with TRBD1. The CDR3 is made up of 16 amino acids. The V and J ends lost 3 bases and 1 base, in that order; junction bases with no gene match: 9. Germline CDR1 reads SGDLS; CDR2 reads YYNGEE. CDR3 protein: CASSAGQGYGSYEQYF. Here the CDR3 DNA reads TGTGCCAGCAGCGCCGGACAGGGATACGGGTCCTACGAGCAGTACTTC.

This chain connects TRBV20-1 to TRBJ2-7; no reliable D call. Germline CDR1 is DFQATT and CDR2 is SNEGSKA (reference sequence). The length of the CDR3 is 11 residues. Trimming left V 4 bases short and J 5 bases short, with 9 bases between. The CDR3 region is CSAIFWNEQYF. Written as DNA, the CDR3 is TGCAGTGCTATCTTCTGGAACGAGCAGTACTTC.

There are a few counts of this clone. Since a far larger clone is one base different, this is likely a read error. The V and J genes are TRBV10-3 and TRBJ1-1, with D uncertain. CDR1 is ENHRY and CDR2 is SYGVKD in the germline V gene. The CDR3 consists of 11 residues. V shed 2 bases and J shed 3 bases, with 1 base lying between them. The CDR3 protein is CAISEHTEAFF. The CDR3 bases are TGTGCCATCAGTGAGCACACTGAAGCTTTCTTT.

Regarding this clone: Compared with germline, one end of the junction differs, possibly owing to a read error. CDR3 protein: CASTLRYLF. As DNA, the CDR3 is TGTGCCAGCACCCTCCGGTACCTCTTC. The J gene is TRBJ2-1, the V gene TRBV6-5; D not certain. CDR1 is MNHEY and CDR2 is SVGAGI in the germline V gene. The CDR3 is 9 amino acids.

V usage is TRBV16 and J usage is TRBJ2-5; TRBD2 is a possible D gene (6 bases). The V and J ends lost 1 base and 4 bases respectively, with 7 bases between them. The CDR3 consists of 13 residues. The germline CDR1 and CDR2 sequences are KGHSY and FQNENV. The CDR3: CASSQWRGETQYF. The CDR3 DNA reads TGTGCCAGCAGCCAATGGCGGGGAGAGACCCAGTACTTC.

The rearrangement links TRBV2 to TRBJ2-2; the D is unclear. Germline loops: CDR1 SNHLY, CDR2 FYNNEI. This CDR3 spans 14 amino acids. The V end lost 5 bases, the J end lost 0 bases, and 7 bases lay between the germline ends. CDR3 loop: CASSSGPNTGELFF. CDR3 nucleotide sequence: TGTGCCAGCAGTTCCGGACCGAACACCGGGGAGCTGTTTTTT.

This sequence joins TRBV5-1 and TRBJ2-3; 7 nucleotides agree with TRBD2. Looked up from germline, CDR1 is SGHRS and CDR2 is YFSETQ. The length of the CDR3 is 15 residues. Unmatched junction bases numbered 9, after V lost 2 bases and J lost 6 bases. The CDR3 nucleotides read TGCGCCAGCAGCTTACGGACTAGTTCATCCGATACGCAGTATTTT. Protein: CASSLRTSSSDTQYF.